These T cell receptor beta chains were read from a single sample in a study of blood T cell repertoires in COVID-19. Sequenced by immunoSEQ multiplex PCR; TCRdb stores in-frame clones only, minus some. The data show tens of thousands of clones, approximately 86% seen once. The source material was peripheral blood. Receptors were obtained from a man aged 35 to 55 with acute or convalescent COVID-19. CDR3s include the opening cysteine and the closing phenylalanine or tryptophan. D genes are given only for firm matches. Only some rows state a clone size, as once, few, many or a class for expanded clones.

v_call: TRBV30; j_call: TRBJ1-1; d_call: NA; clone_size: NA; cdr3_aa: CAWSNGGNTEAFF; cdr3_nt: TGTGCCTGGAGTAACGGGGGGAACACTGAAGCTTTCTTT
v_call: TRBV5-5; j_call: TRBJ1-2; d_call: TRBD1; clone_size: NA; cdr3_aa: CASSLAPIDRAGYTF; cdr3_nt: TGTGCCAGCAGCTTGGCGCCCATCGACAGGGCTGGCTACACCTTC
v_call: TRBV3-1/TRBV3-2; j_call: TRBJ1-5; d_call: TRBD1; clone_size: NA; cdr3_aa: CASSPGQMNQPQHF; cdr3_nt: TGTGCCAGCAGCCCGGGACAGATGAATCAGCCCCAGCATTTT
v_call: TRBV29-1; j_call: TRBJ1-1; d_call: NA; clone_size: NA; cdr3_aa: CSVANRRNTEAFF; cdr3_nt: TGCAGCGTTGCCAACAGGAGGAACACTGAAGCTTTCTTT
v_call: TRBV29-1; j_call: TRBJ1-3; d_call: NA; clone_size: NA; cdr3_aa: CGGWQGYTIYF; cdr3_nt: TGCGGCGGGTGGCAGGGTTACACCATATATTTT
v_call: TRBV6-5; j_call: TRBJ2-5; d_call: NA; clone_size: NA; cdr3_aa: CASSYRGVETQYF; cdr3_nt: TGTGCCAGCAGTTACCGCGGGGTAGAGACCCAGTACTTC
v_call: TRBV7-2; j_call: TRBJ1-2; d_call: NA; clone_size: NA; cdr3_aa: CASSLDRTNYGYTF; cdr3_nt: TGTGCCAGCAGCCTCGACAGAACTAACTATGGCTACACCTTC
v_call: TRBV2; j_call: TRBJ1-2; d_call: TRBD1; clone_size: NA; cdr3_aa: CASNQGGAGYGYTF; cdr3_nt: TGTGCCAGCAACCAAGGGGGCGCGGGCTATGGCTACACCTTC
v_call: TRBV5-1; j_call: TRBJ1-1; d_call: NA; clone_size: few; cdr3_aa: CASSLAHAELGAFF; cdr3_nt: TGCGCCAGCAGCTTGGCTCATGCGGAATTGGGTGCTTTCTTT
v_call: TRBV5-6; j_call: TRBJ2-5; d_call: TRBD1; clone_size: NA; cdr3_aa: CASTLTGRETQYF; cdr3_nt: TGTGCCAGCACCCTGACAGGGCGAGAGACCCAGTACTTC
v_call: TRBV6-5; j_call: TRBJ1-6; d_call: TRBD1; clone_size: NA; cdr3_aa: CASRGTGEVSPLHF; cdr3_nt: TGTGCCAGCAGGGGGACAGGGGAGGTTTCACCCCTCCACTTT
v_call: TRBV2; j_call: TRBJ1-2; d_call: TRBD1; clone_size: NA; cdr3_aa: CASSRTGGWNNYGYTF; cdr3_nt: TGTGCCAGCAGCCGGACAGGGGGCTGGAATAACTATGGCTACACCTTC
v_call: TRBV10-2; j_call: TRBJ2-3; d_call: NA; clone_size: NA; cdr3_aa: CASSARDPGGADTQYF; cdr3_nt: TGCGCCAGCAGTGCCCGGGACCCCGGAGGGGCCGATACGCAGTATTTT
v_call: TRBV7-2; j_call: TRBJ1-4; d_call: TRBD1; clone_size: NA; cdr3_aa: CASSLGTGSEKLFF; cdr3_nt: TGTGCCAGCAGCTTGGGGACAGGGAGTGAAAAACTGTTTTTT
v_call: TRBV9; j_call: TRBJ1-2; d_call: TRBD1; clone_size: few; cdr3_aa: CASSVGDRGTYGYTF; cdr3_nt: TGTGCCAGCAGCGTAGGGGACAGGGGCACGTATGGCTACACCTTC
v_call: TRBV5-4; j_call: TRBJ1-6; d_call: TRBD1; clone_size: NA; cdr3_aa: CASSSLDRGNSPLHF; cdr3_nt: TGTGCCAGCAGCTCTCTCGACAGGGGTAATTCACCCCTCCACTTT
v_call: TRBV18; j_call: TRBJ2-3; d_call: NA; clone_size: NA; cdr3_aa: CASSPERTQYF; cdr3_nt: TGTGCCAGCTCACCAGAGCGTACGCAGTATTTT
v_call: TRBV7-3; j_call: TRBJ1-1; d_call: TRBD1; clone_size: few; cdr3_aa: CASSLSRTGGGTEAFF; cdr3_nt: TGTGCCAGCAGCTTAAGTAGGACAGGGGGAGGCACTGAAGCTTTCTTT
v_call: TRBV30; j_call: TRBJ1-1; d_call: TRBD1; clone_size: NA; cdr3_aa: CAWTPGQGMNTEAFF; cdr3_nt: TGTGCCTGGACTCCGGGACAGGGCATGAACACTGAAGCTTTCTTT
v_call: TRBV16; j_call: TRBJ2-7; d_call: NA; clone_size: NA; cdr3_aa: CASSQGTGPPYEQYF; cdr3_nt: TGTGCCAGCAGCCAAGGAACAGGGCCCCCCTACGAGCAGTACTTC
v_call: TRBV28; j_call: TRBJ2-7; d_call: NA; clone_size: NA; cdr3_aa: CASLAPGVGHEQYF; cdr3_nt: TGTGCCAGCCTCGCCCCAGGGGTTGGCCACGAGCAGTACTTC
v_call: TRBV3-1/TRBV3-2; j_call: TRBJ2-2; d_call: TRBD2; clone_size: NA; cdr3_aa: CASSLLTGGTGELFF; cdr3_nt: TGTGCCAGCAGCCTTCTCACGGGGGGAACCGGGGAGCTGTTTTTT
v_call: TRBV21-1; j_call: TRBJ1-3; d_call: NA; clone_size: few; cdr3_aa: CASSKVGRGRNTIYF; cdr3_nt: TGTGCCAGCAGCAAAGTGGGCAGGGGAAGAAACACCATATATTTT
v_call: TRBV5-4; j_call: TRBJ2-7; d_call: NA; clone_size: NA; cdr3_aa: CASSFSSGASLYEQYF; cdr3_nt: TGTGCCAGCAGCTTCAGCTCAGGGGCCTCCCTCTACGAGCAGTACTTC
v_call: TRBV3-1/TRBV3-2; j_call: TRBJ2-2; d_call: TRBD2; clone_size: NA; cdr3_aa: CASSPPRGGNTGELFF; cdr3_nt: TGTGCCAGCAGCCCCCCCCGGGGGGGGAACACCGGGGAGCTGTTTTTT
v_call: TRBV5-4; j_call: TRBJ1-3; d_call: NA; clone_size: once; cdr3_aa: CASSSSQGAGNTIYF; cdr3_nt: TGTGCCAGCAGCTCCTCACAGGGAGCTGGAAACACCATATATTTT
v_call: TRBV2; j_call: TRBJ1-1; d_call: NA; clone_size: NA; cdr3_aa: CASVLQVHTEAFF; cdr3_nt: TGTGCCAGCGTCCTACAGGTTCACACTGAAGCTTTCTTT
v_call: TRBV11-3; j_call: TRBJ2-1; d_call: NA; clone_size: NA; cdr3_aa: CASSLINNEQFF; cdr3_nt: TGTGCCAGCAGCCTTATAAACAATGAGCAGTTCTTC